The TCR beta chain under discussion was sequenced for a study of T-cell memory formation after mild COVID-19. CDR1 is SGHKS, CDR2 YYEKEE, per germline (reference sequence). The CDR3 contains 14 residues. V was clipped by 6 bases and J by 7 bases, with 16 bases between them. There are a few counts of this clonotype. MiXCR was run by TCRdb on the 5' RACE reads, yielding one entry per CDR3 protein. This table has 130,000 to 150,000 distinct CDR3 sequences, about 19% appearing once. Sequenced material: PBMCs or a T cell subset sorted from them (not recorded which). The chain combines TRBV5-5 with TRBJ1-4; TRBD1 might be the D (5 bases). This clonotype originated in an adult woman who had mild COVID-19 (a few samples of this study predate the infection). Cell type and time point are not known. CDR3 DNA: TGTGCCAGCAACTCGGGGAGGGGTACTGAAAAACTGTTTTTT. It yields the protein CASNSGRGTEKLFF.